This T cell receptor beta chain was identified in a study of shared clonotypes between healthy human individuals. Study overall: Each donor contributed plates that comprised three CD4 naive, three CD4 memory, two CD8 naive and one CD8 memory. Overall study results and limits: With a few donors compared, roughly 4.9% of naive CD4 clonotypes were shared.

Looked up from germline, CDR1 is SGDLS and CDR2 is YYNGEE. With 3 bases removed from V and 4 bases from J, the gap between germline ends came to 11 bases. The CDR3 totals 14 residues. CD8 cells classed as naive were CD45RO-negative and positively selected for CCR7, excluding terminally differentiated effector memory CD45RA+ cells. Free of recent acute infections or vaccinations, the donors were healthy HIV-negative adults. Each cell subset's genomic DNA was divided evenly among several immunoSEQ plates. Sequencing was performed with immunoSEQ multiplex PCR; in TCRdb, only in-frame clones are kept and a portion is missing. The data show about 2.2 million clones, 85% to 95% seen once. To note about this clone: Its antigen is undetermined.

The sequenced sample was naive CD8+ T cells from PBMCs. The receptor was derived from a man aged 18 to 30 in good health. Some clones in this sample may be carry-over from other donors' samples. The chain couples TRBV9 to TRBJ1-5; D is ambiguous. The CDR3 DNA follows: TGTGCCAGCAGCGAGGAGGGTCGTAATCAGCCCCAGCATTTT. Translated: CASSEEGRNQPQHF.